This is a list of T cell receptor beta chains from one sample in a study of breast tumors, draining lymph nodes, adjacent tissues. TCRdb called the multiplex PCR reads again in MiXCR, with one record for every CDR3 protein. The sample has 20,000 to 25,000 distinct CDR3 sequences, approximately 53% seen once. The material sequenced was breast tumor tissue. Every receptor here comes from a female donor with breast cancer. Some clones in this sample may be carry-over from other donors' samples. Both conserved end residues are part of each CDR3. Fields, in order: J gene, clone size, V gene, D gene, CDR3 protein. The D gene is left open where the match is weak. Size is omitted from some rows. Given values are once, few, many or a class for expanded clones.

TRBJ2-1 many TRBV28 TRBD1 CASSRTGGSNEQFF
TRBJ1-2 NA TRBV10-2 TRBD1 CASSGTGDYGYTF
TRBJ1-6 NA TRBV14 NA CASSLNQDSPLHF
TRBJ2-7 few TRBV20-1 TRBD2 CSAKLAGGVESYEQYF
TRBJ2-7 many TRBV6-5 NA CASIVPGTYEQYF
TRBJ2-3 NA TRBV24-1 TRBD2 CATSDTSGSLDTQYF
TRBJ1-4 many TRBV12-3/TRBV12-4 NA CASRKAGGEAREKLFF
TRBJ2-7 NA TRBV7-8 TRBD1 CASSLVRTGVSEQYF
TRBJ2-3 many TRBV6-2/TRBV6-3 TRBD1 CASSPGQGNTDTQYF
TRBJ2-5 NA TRBV20-1 NA CSARRQGETQYF
TRBJ2-5 NA TRBV10-3 TRBD2 CAVAGGSPGETQYF
TRBJ1-2 NA TRBV21-1 NA CASSLNGGSNYGYTF
TRBJ2-5 many TRBV19 TRBD1 CASSDRDRAQETQYF
TRBJ1-2 NA TRBV20-1 TRBD1 CSARTGAPSPYTF
TRBJ2-5 many TRBV20-1 NA CSARDSRGGAGETQYF
TRBJ2-7 medium-sized TRBV7-9 TRBD1 CASSPEDRAVEQYF
TRBJ2-7 NA TRBV12-3/TRBV12-4 TRBD2 CASRSGLAGTYEQYF
TRBJ2-3 medium-sized TRBV20-1 NA CSASAGDTQYF
TRBJ2-3 NA TRBV28 NA CANSYPDPTDAQYF
TRBJ2-1 NA TRBV11-2 TRBD2 CASSLERDAANEQFF
TRBJ2-3 NA TRBV29-1 TRBD2 CSAAGLAGTDTQYF
TRBJ1-3 NA TRBV29-1 NA CSVGYSSGNTIYF
TRBJ1-2 NA TRBV7-2 TRBD1 CASSGPGQGHCYGYTF
TRBJ2-5 NA TRBV6-5 TRBD2 CASSSRGLAGLRFGTQYF
TRBJ2-1 NA TRBV5-4 TRBD2 CASSLDSGSTYNEQFF
TRBJ2-1 many TRBV7-7 TRBD1 CASSLAITGTGSNEQFF